What follows are 19 T cell receptor beta chains derived from one specimen sequenced in a study of OX40 agonist ivuxolimab in advanced cancers. TCRdb's table, derived via immunoSEQ multiplex PCR, lists solely in-frame clones and lacks some. Of fewer than 85,000 clones listed, 80% to 90% were seen once; the top ten hold 2%. The source was CD4+ or CD8+ T cells sorted from blood, collected in a trial of the OX40 agonist ivuxolimab. The source is an adult with an advanced solid tumor such as melanoma, head and neck, liver or kidney cancer.

The chain links TRBV4-3 to TRBJ2-2; the match to TRBD1 covers 7 bases. This CDR3 comprises 15 residues. V shed 4 bases, J shed 3 bases, and the junction held 5 bases outside the gene matches. From germline, CDR1 is LGHNA and CDR2 YSLEER. CDR3 nucleotide sequence: TGCGCCAGCAGCCTGGGACAGCCCTACACCGGGGAGCTGTTTTTT. Protein sequence: CASSLGQPYTGELFF.

This clone was recorded only once. V usage is TRBV7-2 and J usage is TRBJ1-2; a possible D gene is TRBD1 (6 bases). The CDR3 is 16 amino acids. The germline V and J ends were trimmed by 4 bases and 3 bases, with 18 bases remaining between them. Germline assignment: CDR1 SGHTA and CDR2 FQGNSA. CDR3 amino acids: CASSWGGWGIDYGYTF. In nucleotides, the CDR3 is TGTGCCAGCAGCTGGGGGGGCTGGGGAATCGACTATGGCTACACCTTC.

This chain connects TRBV7-9 to TRBJ2-1; TRBD2 matches at 11 bases. V lost 5 bases and J lost 11; bases outside the gene matches: 11. CDR3 length: 15 residues. CDR1 and CDR2 from the germline V gene are SEHNR and FQNEAQ (reference sequence). For the CDR3, the DNA is TGTGCCAGCAGCCCGTGGACTAGCGGGCGGCAGAAGCAGTTCTTC. This sequence encodes CASSPWTSGRQKQFF. Full variable domain (outside the CDR3, taken from reference TRBV7-9 and TRBJ2-1): DTGVSQNPRHKITKRGQNVTFRCDPISEHNRLYWYRQTLGQGPEFLTYFQNEAQLEKSRLLSDRFSAERPKGSFSTLEIQRTEQGDSAMYLCASSPWTSGRQKQFFGPGTRLTVL.

Concerning this clone itself: The conserved phenylalanine or tryptophan is not found at the CDR3 terminus, so this likely reflects a read error. The CDR3 reads CASSELSNTEAFL. In DNA form, the CDR3 reads TGTGCCAGCAGTGAACTCAGTAACACTGAAGCTTTCCTT. The chain is built from TRBV6-1 and TRBJ1-1; D is undetermined. Germline CDR1 is MNHNS and CDR2 is SASEGT. Trimming removed 2 bases at V and 2 bases at J, with 6 bases between. The CDR3 extends over 13 amino acids.

V gene TRBV30 combines with J gene TRBJ1-3; D not resolved. This CDR3 contains 13 residues. Germline CDR1 is GTSNPN and CDR2 is SVGIG (reference sequence). V shed 4 bases and J shed 4 bases, with 11 bases lying between them. CDR3 DNA: TGTGCCTGGACCGCGGGAGGCGGAAACACCATATATTTT. This gives the protein CAWTAGGGNTIYF. The whole variable domain, remainder taken from reference TRBV30 and TRBJ1-3, is SQTIHQWPATLVQPVGSPLSLECTVEGTSNPNLYWYRQAAGRGLQLLFYSVGIGQISSEVPQNLSASRPQDRQFILSSKKLLLSDSGFYLCAWTAGGGNTIYFGEGSWLTVV.

The V call is TRBV28, the J call TRBJ1-3; D uncertain. The CDR3 is 14 amino acids. V was shortened by 2 bases and J by 2 bases, with 7 bases between the two germline ends. Per germline, CDR1 MDHEN and CDR2 SYDVKM. CDR3 sequence: CASSLGGPGNTIYF. In DNA, the CDR3 is TGTGCCAGCAGTTTAGGAGGGCCTGGAAACACCATATATTTT.

V usage is TRBV6-1 and J usage is TRBJ2-7, with 9 nucleotides matching TRBD1. From germline, CDR1 is MNHNS and CDR2 SASEGT. The CDR3 totals 14 residues. The V and J ends lost 7 bases and 3 bases, in that order; junction bases with no gene match: 7. The CDR3 DNA reads TGTGCCAGCACACGACAGGGGGTCGGCTACGAGCAGTACTTC. Residues: CASTRQGVGYEQYF.

J is TRBJ1-1 and V is TRBV5-4; tentative D call: TRBD1 (6 bases). Trimming stripped 8 bases from V and 0 bases from J, with 11 bases between. This CDR3 region has 13 residues. CDR1 is SGHNT, CDR2 YYREEE, per germline (reference sequence). This CDR3 reads CASTGQMNTEAFF. CDR3 nucleotides: TGTGCCAGTACCGGACAGATGAACACTGAAGCTTTCTTT. Full variable domain (outside the CDR3, taken from reference TRBV5-4 and TRBJ1-1): ETGVTQSPTHLIKTRGQQVTLRCSSQSGHNTVSWYQQALGQGPQFIFQYYREEENGRGNFPPRFSGLQFPNYSSELNVNALELDDSALYLCASTGQMNTEAFFGQGTRLTVV.

The genes are TRBV30 and TRBJ2-5; D may be TRBD1 (5 bases). The CDR3 totals 13 residues. From germline, CDR1 is GTSNPN and CDR2 SVGIG (reference sequence). Trimming took 3 bases from V and 5 from J, leaving 13 bases between them. CDR3 region: CAWRLAGHETQYF. The CDR3 nucleotides read TGTGCCTGGAGGCTGGCAGGGCACGAGACCCAGTACTTC.

This chain connects TRBV13 to TRBJ1-1, with 7 positions matching TRBD1. Germline V lookup: CDR1 PRHDT, CDR2 FYEKMQ (reference sequence). V dropped 5 bases and J dropped 5; count of bases not matched to a gene: 8. The CDR3 extends over 14 amino acids. The CDR3 DNA reads TGTGCCAGCAGCCTTGACAGGGTCGGGACTGAAGCTTTCTTT. Protein sequence: CASSLDRVGTEAFF.

The rearrangement joins TRBV10-3 to TRBJ1-4, with D uncertain. CDR3 size: 12 residues. Germline loops: CDR1 ENHRY, CDR2 SYGVKD. The V end lost 4 bases, the J end lost 8 bases, and 8 bases lay between the germline ends. The CDR3 DNA is TGTGCCATCAGTGGTACCGCGGAAAAACTGTTTTTT. Translating gives CAISGTAEKLFF.

The V gene is TRBV4-2, the J gene TRBJ1-3; D is possibly TRBD1 (5 bases). The length of the CDR3 is 15 residues. Germline V gene data show CDR1 as LGHNA and CDR2 as YNFKEQ. V was trimmed by 0 bases and J by 4 bases, leaving 10 bases between them. The CDR3 spells CASSQEGRGGNTIYF. CDR3 in DNA: TGTGCCAGCAGCCAAGAGGGGCGGGGAGGAAACACCATATATTTT.

In the case of this clone: Other DNA sequences in this specimen translate into the identical CDR3. CDR3 DNA sequence: TGCAGTGCTTCGGGGTACACTGAAGCTTTCTTT. Its translation: CSASGYTEAFF. V gene TRBV20-1 combines with J gene TRBJ1-1; D gene uncertain. The CDR3 sequence is 11 residues long. V gave up 5 bases and J gave up 3 bases, with 7 bases separating them. The germline V gene has CDR1 DFQATT and CDR2 SNEGSKA (reference sequence).

The chain has TRBV7-9 and TRBJ1-3; D might be TRBD1 (5 bases). This CDR3 region has 16 residues. Trimming left V 3 bases short and J 4 bases short, with 16 bases between. From germline, CDR1 is SEHNR and CDR2 FQNEAQ (reference sequence). CDR3 coding DNA: TGTGCCAGCAGCTTCTACTCCGGGACGGTGGGAAACACCATATATTTT. This codes for CASSFYSGTVGNTIYF.

This clone has a single count. J is TRBJ1-1 and V is TRBV6-6, with a tentative D call TRBD1 (5 bases). The CDR3 totals 13 residues. The V gene lost 6 bases and the J gene lost 3 bases, with 11 bases spanning the gap. From germline, CDR1 is MNHNY and CDR2 SVGAGI (reference sequence). CDR3 loop: CASSPAGDTEAFF. As DNA, the CDR3 is TGTGCCAGCAGCCCCGCGGGGGACACTGAAGCTTTCTTT.

The chain is built from TRBV28 and TRBJ1-3; TRBD1 aligns across 7 bases. Looked up from germline, CDR1 is MDHEN and CDR2 is SYDVKM. The CDR3 spans 15 residues. After removal of 6 bases from V and 0 bases from J, the junction contained 5 bases not matched to a gene. The CDR3 reads CASREQGLSGNTIYF. The CDR3 nucleotides are TGTGCCAGCAGGGAACAGGGGCTCTCTGGAAACACCATATATTTT.

The CDR3 reads CASSLDPTQGGYNSPLHF. The CDR3 bases are TGTGCCAGCAGCTTAGATCCGACTCAGGGAGGCTATAATTCACCCCTCCACTTT. The chain couples TRBV11-2 to TRBJ1-6; D possibly corresponds to TRBD1 (5 bases). V shed 0 bases and J shed 3 bases, with 15 bases lying between them. The V gene's germline CDR1 is SGHAT and CDR2 FQNNGV. The CDR3 runs 18 residues. Complete variable domain (other parts from reference TRBV11-2 and TRBJ1-6): EAGVAQSPRYKIIEKRQSVAFWCNPISGHATLYWYQQILGQGPKLLIQFQNNGVVDDSQLPKDRFSAERLKGVDSTLKIQPAKLEDSAVYLCASSLDPTQGGYNSPLHFGNGTRLTVT.

The chain couples TRBV30 to TRBJ1-2; 7 bases agree with TRBD1. The length of the CDR3 is 13 residues. After removal of 0 bases from V and 10 bases from J, the junction contained 8 bases not matched to a gene. Per the germline V gene, CDR1 is GTSNPN and CDR2 is SVGIG (reference sequence). In DNA, the CDR3 is TGTGCCTGGAGTGTAAAGGGGGCTCATGACTACACCTTC. This encodes CAWSVKGAHDYTF.

V usage is TRBV6-4 and J usage is TRBJ1-1; no reliable D call. Trimming cost V 3 bases and J 0 bases, with 5 bases left between them. The CDR3 extends over 13 amino acids. Germline V gene sequence: CDR1 MRHNA, CDR2 SNTAGT. CDR3 nucleotide sequence: TGTGCCAGCAGTGAAAATATGAACACTGAAGCTTTCTTT. It encodes CASSENMNTEAFF.